This TCR beta chain was identified in a study of cytotoxic CD8 clonotypes in ibrutinib-treated CLL. Overall study results and limits: Collection times varied between progressing and sustained-remission patients.

TCRdb keeps only in-frame clones here, not all; method: immunoSEQ multiplex PCR. The table lists about 70,000 clones, 75% to 95% of them singletons. On this clone: Its target is unknown.

Germline-derived CDR1 and CDR2 are SNHLY and FYNNEI. Trimming stripped 5 bases from V and 5 bases from J, with 12 bases between. The CDR3 spans 14 residues. The chain employs TRBV2 and TRBJ2-2, with D perhaps TRBD1 (6 bases). The source of this sequence is a human donor with chronic lymphocytic leukemia. The source was PBMCs, collected after 12 months of ibrutinib treatment. CDR3 amino acids: CASSRDTETGELFF. CDR3 DNA sequence: TGTGCCAGCAGTAGGGACACCGAAACCGGGGAGCTGTTTTTT.